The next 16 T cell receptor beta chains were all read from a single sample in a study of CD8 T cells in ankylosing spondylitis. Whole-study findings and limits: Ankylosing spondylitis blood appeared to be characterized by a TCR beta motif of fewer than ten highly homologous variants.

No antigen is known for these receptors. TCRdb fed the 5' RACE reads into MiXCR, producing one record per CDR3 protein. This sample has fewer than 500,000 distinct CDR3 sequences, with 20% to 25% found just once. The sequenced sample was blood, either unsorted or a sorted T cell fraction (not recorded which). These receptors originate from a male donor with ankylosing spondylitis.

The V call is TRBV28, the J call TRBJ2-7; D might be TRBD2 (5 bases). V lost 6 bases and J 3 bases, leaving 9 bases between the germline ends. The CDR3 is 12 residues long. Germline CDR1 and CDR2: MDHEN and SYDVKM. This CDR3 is CASRAEVYEQYF. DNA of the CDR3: TGTGCCAGCAGAGCGGAGGTCTACGAGCAGTACTTC. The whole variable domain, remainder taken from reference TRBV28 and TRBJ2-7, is DVKVTQSSRYLVKRTGEKVFLECVQDMDHENMFWYRQDPGLGLRLIYFSYDVKMKEKGDIPEGYSVSREKKERFSLILESASTNQTSMYLCASRAEVYEQYFGPGTRLTVT.

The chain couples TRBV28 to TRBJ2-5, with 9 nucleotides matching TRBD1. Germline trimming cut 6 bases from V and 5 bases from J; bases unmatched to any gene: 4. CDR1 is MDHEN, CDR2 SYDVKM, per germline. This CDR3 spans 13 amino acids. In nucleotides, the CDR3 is TGTGCCAGCAGGACAGGGGGAGTGGAGACCCAGTACTTC. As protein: CASRTGGVETQYF.

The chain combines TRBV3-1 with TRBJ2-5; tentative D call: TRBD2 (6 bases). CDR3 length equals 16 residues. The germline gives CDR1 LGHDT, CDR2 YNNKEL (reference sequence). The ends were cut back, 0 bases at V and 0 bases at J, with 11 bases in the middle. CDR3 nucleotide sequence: TGTGCCAGCAGCCAAGATGAGCGGGCGTACCAAGAGACCCAGTACTTC. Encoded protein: CASSQDERAYQETQYF.

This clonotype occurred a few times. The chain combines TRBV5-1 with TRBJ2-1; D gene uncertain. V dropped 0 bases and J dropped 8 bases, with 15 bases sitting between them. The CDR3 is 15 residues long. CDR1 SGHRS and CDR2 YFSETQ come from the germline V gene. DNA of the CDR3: TGCGCCAGCAGCTTGGCCCTCTTAGGGTTGGATGAGCAGTTCTTC. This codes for CASSLALLGLDEQFF. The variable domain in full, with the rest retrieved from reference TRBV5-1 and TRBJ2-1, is KAGVTQTPRYLIKTRGQQVTLSCSPISGHRSVSWYQQTPGQGLQFLFEYFSETQRNKGNFPGRFSGRQFSNSRSEMNVSTLELGDSALYLCASSLALLGLDEQFFGPGTRLTVL.

CDR3: CASSPSGKGTGELFF. The CDR3 DNA reads as TGTGCCAGCAGTCCTAGCGGGAAGGGCACCGGGGAGCTGTTTTTT. The rearrangement links TRBV2 to TRBJ2-2; TRBD2 matches 9 bases. This CDR3 spans 15 amino acids. Germline V gives CDR1 SNHLY, CDR2 FYNNEI. The V and J ends lost 5 bases and 4 bases, in that order; junction bases with no gene match: 5.

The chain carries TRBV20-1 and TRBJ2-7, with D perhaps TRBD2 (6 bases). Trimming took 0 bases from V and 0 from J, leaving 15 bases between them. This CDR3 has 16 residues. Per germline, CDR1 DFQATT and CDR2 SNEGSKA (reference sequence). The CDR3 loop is CSARDFQRASSYEQYF. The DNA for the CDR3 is TGCAGTGCTAGAGATTTTCAGCGGGCCAGCTCCTACGAGCAGTACTTC.

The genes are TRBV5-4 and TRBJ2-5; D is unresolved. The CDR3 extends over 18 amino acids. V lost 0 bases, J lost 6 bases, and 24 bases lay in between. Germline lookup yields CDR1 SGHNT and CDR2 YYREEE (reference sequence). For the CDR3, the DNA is TGTGCCAGCAGCTTGGATGGTGAGGAGTTAGAAGTCAGGAAGACCCAGTACTTC. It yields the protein CASSLDGEELEVRKTQYF.

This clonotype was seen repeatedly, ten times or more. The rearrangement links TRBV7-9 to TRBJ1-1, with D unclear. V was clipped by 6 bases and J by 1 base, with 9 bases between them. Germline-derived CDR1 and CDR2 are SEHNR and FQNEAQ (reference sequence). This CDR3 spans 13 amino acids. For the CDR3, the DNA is TGTGCCAGCAGTCTGACTACGAACACTGAAGCTTTCTTT. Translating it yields CASSLTTNTEAFF.

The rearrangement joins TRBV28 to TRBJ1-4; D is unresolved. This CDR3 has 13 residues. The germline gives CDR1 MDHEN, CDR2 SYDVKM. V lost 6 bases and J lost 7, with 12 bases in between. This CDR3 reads CASSPPRAEKLFF. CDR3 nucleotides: TGTGCCAGCAGCCCCCCGAGGGCTGAAAAACTGTTTTTT. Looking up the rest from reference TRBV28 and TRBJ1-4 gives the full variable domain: DVKVTQSSRYLVKRTGEKVFLECVQDMDHENMFWYRQDPGLGLRLIYFSYDVKMKEKGDIPEGYSVSREKKERFSLILESASTNQTSMYLCASSPPRAEKLFFGSGTQLSVL.

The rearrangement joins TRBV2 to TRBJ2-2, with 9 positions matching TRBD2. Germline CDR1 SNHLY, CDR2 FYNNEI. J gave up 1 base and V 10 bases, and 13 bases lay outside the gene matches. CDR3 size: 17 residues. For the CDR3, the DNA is TGTGCCACCTACCCTCGGATAGCGGGAGTGAACACCGGGGAGCTGTTTTTT. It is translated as CATYPRIAGVNTGELFF.

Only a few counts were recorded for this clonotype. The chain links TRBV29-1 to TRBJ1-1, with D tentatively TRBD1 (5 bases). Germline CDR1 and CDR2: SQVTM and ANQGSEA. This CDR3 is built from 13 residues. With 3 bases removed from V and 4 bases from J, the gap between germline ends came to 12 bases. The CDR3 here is CSVDGTSGTEAFF. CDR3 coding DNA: TGCAGCGTTGATGGGACGTCCGGCACTGAAGCTTTCTTT.

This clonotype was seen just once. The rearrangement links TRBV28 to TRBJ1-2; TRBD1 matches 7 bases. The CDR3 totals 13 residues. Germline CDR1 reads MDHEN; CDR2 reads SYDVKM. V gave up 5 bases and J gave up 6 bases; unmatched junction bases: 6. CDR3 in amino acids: CASSRDSNNGYTF. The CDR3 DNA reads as TGTGCCAGCAGTCGGGACAGTAATAATGGCTACACCTTC.

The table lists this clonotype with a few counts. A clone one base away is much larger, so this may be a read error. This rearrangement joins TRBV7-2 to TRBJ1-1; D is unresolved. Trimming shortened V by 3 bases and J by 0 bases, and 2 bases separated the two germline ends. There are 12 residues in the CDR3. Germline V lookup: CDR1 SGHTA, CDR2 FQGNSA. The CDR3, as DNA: TGTGCCAGCAGCTTCGTGAACACTGAAGCTTTCTTT. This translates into CASSFVNTEAFF.

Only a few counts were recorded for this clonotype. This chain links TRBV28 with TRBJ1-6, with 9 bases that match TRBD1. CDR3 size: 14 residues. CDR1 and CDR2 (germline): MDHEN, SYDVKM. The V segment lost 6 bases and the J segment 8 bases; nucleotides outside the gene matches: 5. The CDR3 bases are TGTGCCAGCAGAACAGGGGGCGCGGATTCACCCCTCCACTTT. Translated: CASRTGGADSPLHF.

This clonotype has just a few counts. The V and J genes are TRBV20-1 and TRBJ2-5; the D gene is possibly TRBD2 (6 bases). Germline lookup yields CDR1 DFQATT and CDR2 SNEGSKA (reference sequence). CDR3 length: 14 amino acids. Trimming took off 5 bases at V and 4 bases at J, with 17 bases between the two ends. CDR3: CSAPRDSELETQYF. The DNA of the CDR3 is TGCAGTGCTCCCCGGGACTCCGAATTAGAGACCCAGTACTTC.

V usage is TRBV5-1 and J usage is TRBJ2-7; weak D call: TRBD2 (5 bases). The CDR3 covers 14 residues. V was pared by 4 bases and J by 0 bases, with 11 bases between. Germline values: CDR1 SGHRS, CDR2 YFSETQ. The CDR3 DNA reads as TGCGCCAGCAGCCCAGGACTGGGCTCCTACGAGCAGTACTTC. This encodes CASSPGLGSYEQYF.